Reported below is one T cell receptor beta chain. Antigen unknown. This sample was taken from a study of tissue T cells after allogeneic stem cell transplantation. Sequencing of TCRbeta CDR3 at survey depth gave sequences and template counts. Clones were read by immunoSEQ multiplex PCR, and TCRdb kept only the in-frame ones, dropping some. The sample has just over 9,500 clones, approximately 64% seen once. The study's findings and limits: Only a limited share of tissue TCRs appeared in blood or spleen. This small cohort was clinically heterogeneous, and sampling depth was a limitation.

Comparators without hematopoietic cell transplant had other cancers, at least five gastrointestinal samples, and no known gastrointestinal disease. The V gene's germline CDR1 is MNHEY and CDR2 SVGEGT. There are 15 residues in the CDR3. V shed 5 bases, J shed 6 bases, and the junction held 9 bases outside the gene matches. The TCR was taken from a woman aged 18-49 years with breast cancer. This chain joins TRBV6-2 or TRBV6-3 and TRBJ2-3, with 9 bases fitting TRBD1. The sample here was tissue from the ileum, taken at autopsy. In nucleotides, the CDR3 is TGTGCCAGCAGTCACCCCGGACAGGGGTGGGATACGCAGTATTTT. Protein sequence: CASSHPGQGWDTQYF.